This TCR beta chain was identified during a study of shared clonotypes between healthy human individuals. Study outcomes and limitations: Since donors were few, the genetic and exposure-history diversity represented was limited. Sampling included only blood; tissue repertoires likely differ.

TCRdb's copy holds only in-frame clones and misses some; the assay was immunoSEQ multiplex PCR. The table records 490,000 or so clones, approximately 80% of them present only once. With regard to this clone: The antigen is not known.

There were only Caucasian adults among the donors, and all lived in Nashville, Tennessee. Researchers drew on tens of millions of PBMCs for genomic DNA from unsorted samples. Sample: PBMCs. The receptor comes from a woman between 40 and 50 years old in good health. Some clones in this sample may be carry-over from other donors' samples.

CDR3 protein: CASSLVGGRPNYGYTF. CDR3 bases: TGTGCCAGCAGCTTGGTGGGGGGACGCCCTAACTATGGCTACACCTTC. The chain links TRBV5-5 to TRBJ1-2; D perhaps matches TRBD1 (5 bases). Trimming removed 0 bases at V and 0 bases at J, with 12 bases between. This CDR3 is 16 amino acids long. CDR1 and CDR2 (germline): SGHKS, YYEKEE (reference sequence).